This TCR beta chain was documented in a study of OX40 agonist ivuxolimab in advanced cancers. Sequencing was performed with immunoSEQ multiplex PCR; in TCRdb, only in-frame clones are kept and a portion is missing. The table shows about 68,000 clones, with about 90% occurring only once. J lost 3 bases, V lost 3 bases, and 6 bases had no gene match. The CDR3 spans 14 residues. The germline gives CDR1 SGHNT, CDR2 YYREEE (reference sequence). The V gene is TRBV5-4, the J gene TRBJ2-7; 7 nucleotides agree with TRBD2. The sample was CD4+ or CD8+ T cells sorted from blood, taken in a trial of the OX40 agonist ivuxolimab. The TCR originated in an adult with an advanced solid tumor such as melanoma, head and neck, liver or kidney cancer. CDR3 residues: CASSSRTSFYEQYF. CDR3 nucleotides: TGTGCCAGCAGCTCCCGGACTAGTTTCTACGAGCAGTACTTC.